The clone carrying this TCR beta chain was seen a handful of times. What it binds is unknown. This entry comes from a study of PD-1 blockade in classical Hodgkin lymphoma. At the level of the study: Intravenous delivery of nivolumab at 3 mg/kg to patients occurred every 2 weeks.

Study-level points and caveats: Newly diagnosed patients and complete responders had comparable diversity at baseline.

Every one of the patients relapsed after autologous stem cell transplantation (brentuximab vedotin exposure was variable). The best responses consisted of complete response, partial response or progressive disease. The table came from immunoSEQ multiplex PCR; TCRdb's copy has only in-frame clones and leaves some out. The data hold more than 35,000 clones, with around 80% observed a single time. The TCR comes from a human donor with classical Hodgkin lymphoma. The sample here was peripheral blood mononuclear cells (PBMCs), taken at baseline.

In DNA, the CDR3 is TGTGCCAGCAGCTTGGATTCGGAGGAGACCCAGTACTTC. Translated: CASSLDSEETQYF. V and J are TRBV11-3 and TRBJ2-5; no firm D call. Germline V lookup: CDR1 SGHNT, CDR2 YENEEA. Between the trimmed V and J ends, which lost 3 bases and 5 bases, there was a span of 10 bases. The CDR3 runs 13 residues.